The 30 T cell receptor beta chains given below trace back to one sample, sequenced in a study of blood T cell repertoires in COVID-19. Repertoires were generated with immunoSEQ multiplex PCR, while TCRdb's copy carries only in-frame clones and drops some. The table lists fewer than 500,000 clones, about 90% of them singletons. The source material was peripheral blood. The receptors were gathered from a man younger than 35 with COVID-19, enrolled during active disease.

The rearrangement links TRBV5-6 to TRBJ1-1; D unresolved. V gave up 0 bases and J gave up 2 bases, with 8 bases separating them. Germline V lookup: CDR1 SGHDT, CDR2 YYEEEE. There are 14 residues in the CDR3. The CDR3 DNA reads TGTGCCAGCAGCTTGGAGGCAGGCAACACTGAAGCTTTCTTT. Amino acids: CASSLEAGNTEAFF.

This clone was detected only once. The gene calls are TRBV2 and TRBJ2-5; 10 bases map to TRBD2. The CDR3 has 17 amino acids. CDR1 SNHLY and CDR2 FYNNEI come from the germline V gene. With 6 bases clipped from V and 4 bases from J, the junction kept 14 bases outside the gene matches. CDR3 residues: CASRSGRARRGVETQYF. CDR3 nucleotide sequence: TGTGCCAGCAGGAGCGGGAGGGCAAGGAGAGGCGTAGAGACCCAGTACTTC.

V gene TRBV6-5 combines with J gene TRBJ1-2; 7 bases are shared with TRBD1. With V trimmed by 4 bases and J by 1 base, 6 bases remained unmatched. CDR1 is MNHEY, CDR2 SVGAGI, per germline. CDR3 length: 15 residues. CDR3 protein: CASSSRQGFNYGYTF. CDR3 DNA sequence: TGTGCCAGCAGTTCCCGACAGGGATTTAACTATGGCTACACCTTC.

This clone was seen once. This sample also contains other DNA sequences that code for the same CDR3. This chain links TRBV5-4 with TRBJ2-2, with a weak D call TRBD1 (6 bases). Trimming stripped 4 bases from V and 6 bases from J, with 7 bases between. This CDR3 contains 12 residues. Germline loops: CDR1 SGHNT, CDR2 YYREEE (reference sequence). The CDR3 region has the DNA TGTGCCAGCAGCCCAGGGGCCGGGGAGCTGTTTTTT. The encoded protein is CASSPGAGELFF.

This sequence joins TRBV3-1 (or the pseudogene TRBV3-2) and TRBJ1-2; D is uncertain. V dropped 3 bases and J dropped 5 bases, with 16 bases sitting between them. The V gene's germline CDR1 is LGHDT and CDR2 YNNKEL (reference sequence). This CDR3 has 15 amino acids. The CDR3 sequence: CASSHPGGLGYGYTF. For the CDR3, the DNA is TGTGCCAGCAGCCACCCGGGAGGGCTTGGGTATGGCTACACCTTC.

This clone was detected only a few times. The V gene is TRBV7-2, the J gene TRBJ1-1, with D tentatively TRBD1 (5 bases). Germline assignment: CDR1 SGHTA and CDR2 FQGNSA. The ends were cut back, 6 bases at V and 0 bases at J, with 14 bases in the middle. The CDR3 is 15 residues long. The CDR3 region is CASSPGGGVNTEAFF. The CDR3 nucleotides read TGTGCCAGCAGTCCCGGGGGAGGGGTGAACACTGAAGCTTTCTTT.

The CDR3: CASSLPTGLIYEQYF. CDR3 coding DNA: TGTGCCAGCTCCCTTCCCACTGGACTCATCTACGAGCAGTACTTC. The rearrangement links TRBV18 to TRBJ2-7; D is possibly TRBD2 (5 bases). Trimming removed 6 bases at V and 3 bases at J, with 18 bases between. Per the germline V gene, CDR1 is KGHSH and CDR2 is LQKENI. The CDR3 has 15 residues.

J is TRBJ2-7 and V is TRBV20-1; 10 bases are shared with TRBD1. V lost 5 bases to trimming and J lost 7 bases; unmatched junction nucleotides: 8. CDR3 length: 13 amino acids. The germline gives CDR1 DFQATT, CDR2 SNEGSKA (reference sequence). CDR3 nucleotide sequence: TGCAGTGCTCGTGGGACAGGGGCTGGAGAGCAGTACTTC. It translates to CSARGTGAGEQYF.

V usage is TRBV6-1 and J usage is TRBJ2-5; 8 nucleotides match TRBD2. The germline V gene encodes CDR1 MNHNS and CDR2 SASEGT. The CDR3 is 14 residues long. Germline trimming cut 0 bases from V and 5 bases from J; bases unmatched to any gene: 2. The CDR3 region is CASSEARGDETQYF. Here the CDR3 DNA reads TGTGCCAGCAGTGAAGCGCGGGGGGACGAGACCCAGTACTTC.

This chain links TRBV15 with TRBJ2-5; 9 nucleotides align to TRBD1. CDR3 length: 15 amino acids. Germline CDR1 LNHNV, CDR2 YYDKDF (reference sequence). With V trimmed by 4 bases and J by 5 bases, 8 bases remained unmatched. DNA for the CDR3: TGTGCCACCAGCAAGCCGGACAGGGGCGGCGAGACCCAGTACTTC. Translation: CATSKPDRGGETQYF.

The chain uses TRBV19 and TRBJ1-3; D call uncertain. Trimming removed 1 base at V and 3 bases at J, with 7 bases between. The length of the CDR3 is 14 residues. Germline CDR1 and CDR2: LNHDA and SQIVND (reference sequence). CDR3 residues: CASSIGYSGNTIYF. The CDR3 nucleotides read TGTGCCAGTAGTATAGGCTATAGTGGAAACACCATATATTTT. The full variable domain, rest sourced from reference TRBV19 and TRBJ1-3, is DGGITQSPKYLFRKEGQNVTLSCEQNLNHDAMYWYRQDPGQGLRLIYYSQIVNDFQKGDIAEGYSVSREKKESFPLTVTSAQKNPTAFYLCASSIGYSGNTIYFGEGSWLTVV.

The chain employs TRBV14 and TRBJ1-6; D is unresolved. Between the trimmed V and J ends, which lost 4 bases and 2 bases, there was a span of 9 bases. This CDR3 spans 15 amino acids. Per the germline V gene, CDR1 is SGHDN and CDR2 is FVKESK. The CDR3 spells CASSPIYPYNSPLHF. CDR3 bases: TGTGCCAGCAGCCCTATCTACCCCTATAATTCACCCCTCCACTTT.

CDR3 DNA sequence: TGCGCCAGCAGCTACGGGACAGATAAAAACATTCAGTACTTC. Residues: CASSYGTDKNIQYF. V usage is TRBV5-1 and J usage is TRBJ2-4; the match to TRBD1 covers 7 bases. This CDR3 comprises 14 residues. Germline V lookup: CDR1 SGHRS, CDR2 YFSETQ. J was trimmed by 4 bases and V by 3 bases; bases with no gene match: 4.

The V gene is TRBV10-3, the J gene TRBJ1-2; TRBD1 matches at 8 bases. The CDR3 contains 15 residues. Unmatched junction bases numbered 6, after V lost 2 bases and J lost 4 bases. Germline V gene lookup returns CDR1 ENHRY and CDR2 SYGVKD. The DNA for the CDR3 is TGTGCCATCAGTGAGACGACAGGGGTGTTCTATGGCTACACCTTC. As protein: CAISETTGVFYGYTF.

J is TRBJ2-1 and V is TRBV5-1, with unresolved D. Germline loops: CDR1 SGHRS, CDR2 YFSETQ. Between the trimmed V and J ends, which lost 0 bases and 7 bases, there was a span of 14 bases. The CDR3 length is 15 residues. The CDR3 nucleotides are TGCGCCAGCAGCTTGGAACCCCGAGGAGCAAATGAGCAGTTCTTC. Protein product: CASSLEPRGANEQFF.

This clone appeared once. The chain carries TRBV4-1 and TRBJ1-2; D ambiguous. V was trimmed by 6 bases and J by 8 bases, leaving 10 bases between them. CDR3 length equals 11 residues. Germline V gene lookup returns CDR1 MGHRA and CDR2 YSYEKL. In DNA, the CDR3 is TGCGCCAGCAGATCTTCTGAGGGCTACACCTTC. Translated, it gives CASRSSEGYTF.

The chain has TRBV5-1 and TRBJ2-2; 7 bases are a match to TRBD2. The CDR3 is 13 amino acids. CDR1 is SGHRS, CDR2 YFSETQ, per germline. V was clipped by 7 bases and J by 6 bases; unmatched bases: 6. The CDR3: CASGGGSAGELFF. The CDR3 DNA is TGCGCCAGCGGCGGGGGAAGTGCCGGGGAGCTGTTTTTT.

The chain recombines TRBV6-1 with TRBJ1-6; D not resolved. From germline, CDR1 is MNHNS and CDR2 SASEGT. The V gene lost 0 bases and the J gene lost 9 bases, with 9 bases spanning the gap. The CDR3 contains 14 residues. CDR3 sequence (DNA): TGTGCCAGCAGTGAAGCGTTTGCCGGTTCACCCCTCCACTTT. Its protein is CASSEAFAGSPLHF.

This chain connects TRBV6-1 to TRBJ1-5; 9 nucleotides match TRBD1. This CDR3 comprises 17 residues. Germline V lookup: CDR1 MNHNS, CDR2 SASEGT. V lost 3 bases to trimming and J lost 2 bases; unmatched junction nucleotides: 8. The CDR3 DNA follows: TGTGCCAGCAGTGAGGGGACAGGGTTAATCGGCAATCAGCCCCAGCATTTT. Protein product: CASSEGTGLIGNQPQHF.

V and J are TRBV7-9 and TRBJ1-1, with TRBD1 matching over 7 bases. The CDR3 has 13 residues. Germline loops: CDR1 SEHNR, CDR2 FQNEAQ (reference sequence). The junction had 8 bases not matched to a gene; V was cut back by 5 bases and J by 8 bases. The DNA of the CDR3 is TGTGCCAGCAGCCCAGACAGGGAGAGGGAAGCTTTCTTT. Its protein is CASSPDREREAFF.

V usage is TRBV3-1 (or the pseudogene TRBV3-2) and J usage is TRBJ2-5; 9 nucleotides agree with TRBD2. The CDR3 length is 14 residues. After removal of 3 bases from V and 5 bases from J, the junction contained 4 bases not matched to a gene. CDR1 and CDR2 from the germline V gene are LGHDT and YNNKEL (reference sequence). The CDR3 region has the DNA TGTGCCAGCAGCCAGACCGGACTAGCGGAGACCCAGTACTTC. Its protein is CASSQTGLAETQYF.

The rearrangement uses TRBV28 and TRBJ1-1, with D perhaps matching TRBD1 (5 bases). CDR1 is MDHEN, CDR2 SYDVKM, per germline. With 5 bases removed from V and 1 base from J, the gap between germline ends came to 20 bases. This CDR3 is built from 17 residues. This CDR3 reads CASSRVTGSHGNTEAFF. CDR3 coding DNA: TGTGCCAGCAGTAGGGTAACAGGTAGCCACGGGAACACTGAAGCTTTCTTT.

This chain joins TRBV3-1 (or the pseudogene TRBV3-2) and TRBJ2-1; 12 bases line up with TRBD2. The CDR3 extends over 17 amino acids. Germline V CDR1 and CDR2: LGHDT, YNNKEL (reference sequence). Trimming removed 1 base from V and 8 bases from J; junction bases left unmatched: 9. The CDR3 sequence is CASSQGGLAGGRDEQFF. The CDR3 DNA sequence: TGTGCCAGCAGCCAAGGCGGTCTAGCGGGAGGGCGGGATGAGCAGTTCTTC.

Notes on this clone: The junction departs from the called germline gene at one end, perhaps through a read error. The gene calls are TRBV10-3 and TRBJ2-1; 15 nucleotides match TRBD2. Germline V gene data show CDR1 as ENHRY and CDR2 as SYGVKD. This CDR3 comprises 15 residues. The CDR3 loop is CATSFGTSGGFEQFF. DNA of the CDR3: TGTGCCACCAGTTTCGGGACTAGCGGGGGGTTTGAGCAGTTCTTC.

CDR3 DNA sequence: TGTGCCAGCAGCACGGGACAGGGGAAGTACGAGCAGTACTTC. Its translation: CASSTGQGKYEQYF. The chain has TRBV11-2 and TRBJ2-7, with 10 bases that match TRBD1. CDR3 size: 14 residues. Germline V CDR1 and CDR2: SGHAT, FQNNGV. J was trimmed by 4 bases and V by 5 bases; bases with no gene match: 5.

The rearrangement joins TRBV15 to TRBJ2-5; 8 nucleotides line up with TRBD2. Germline assignment: CDR1 LNHNV and CDR2 YYDKDF (reference sequence). This CDR3 has 15 amino acids. With 0 bases clipped from V and 5 bases from J, the junction kept 5 bases outside the gene matches. This CDR3 reads CATSRDLAGGETQYF. CDR3 nucleotides: TGTGCCACCAGCAGAGATTTGGCGGGAGGTGAGACCCAGTACTTC.

V and J are TRBV7-8 and TRBJ1-6; no firm D call. The CDR3 covers 18 residues. Trimming shortened V by 2 bases and J by 4 bases, and 18 bases separated the two germline ends. Germline assignment: CDR1 SGHVS and CDR2 FQNEAQ. CDR3 sequence reads: CASSLQSPGAGYNSPLHF. The CDR3 nucleotides are TGTGCCAGCAGCTTACAATCTCCAGGAGCGGGATATAATTCACCCCTCCACTTT.

The V and J genes are TRBV12-3 or TRBV12-4 and TRBJ2-7; D is uncertain. The CDR3 runs 11 residues. Trimming left V 2 bases short and J 5 bases short, with 4 bases between. The CDR3 nucleotides read TGTGCCAGCAGTTTAAGCCACGAGCAGTACTTC. This gives the protein CASSLSHEQYF.

This clone has just a few counts. CDR3 DNA: TGTGCCAGCAGCTTGCCGGGAGCTAACTATGGCTACACCTTC. Its protein product is CASSLPGANYGYTF. The chain has TRBV5-4 and TRBJ1-2; no clear D. The germline V gene encodes CDR1 SGHNT and CDR2 YYREEE (reference sequence). V was trimmed by 1 base and J by 0 bases, leaving 7 bases between them. The CDR3 has 14 amino acids.

This clone was seen only once. This chain links TRBV19 with TRBJ1-2; D remains ambiguous. V lost 6 bases and J 1 base, leaving 9 bases between the germline ends. Germline lookup yields CDR1 LNHDA and CDR2 SQIVND (reference sequence). This CDR3 has 13 amino acids. DNA for the CDR3: TGTGCCAGTAGGCTCAGCGTTAACTATGGCTACACCTTC. Translating gives CASRLSVNYGYTF.